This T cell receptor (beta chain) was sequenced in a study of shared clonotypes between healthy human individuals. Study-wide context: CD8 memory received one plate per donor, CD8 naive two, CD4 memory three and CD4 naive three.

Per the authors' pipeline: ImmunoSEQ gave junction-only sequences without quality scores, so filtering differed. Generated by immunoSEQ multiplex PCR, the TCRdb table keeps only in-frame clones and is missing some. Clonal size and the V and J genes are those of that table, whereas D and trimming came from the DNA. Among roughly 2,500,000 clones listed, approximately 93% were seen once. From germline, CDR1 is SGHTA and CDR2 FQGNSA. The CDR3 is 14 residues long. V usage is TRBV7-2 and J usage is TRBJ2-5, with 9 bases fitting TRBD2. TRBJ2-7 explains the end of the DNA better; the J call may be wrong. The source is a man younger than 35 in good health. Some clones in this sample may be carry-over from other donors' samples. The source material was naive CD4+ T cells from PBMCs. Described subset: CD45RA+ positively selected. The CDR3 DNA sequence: TGTGCCAGCAGCTTAGGGACTAGCGACTACGAGCAGTACTTC. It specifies CASSLGTSDYEQYF.